The 6 T cell receptor beta chains reported below all come from one sample, sequenced in a study of regulatory T cells in long-lasting Graves disease. iRepertoire HTBI primers and Arm-PCR of CDR3 regions built TCR beta libraries. TCRdb ran MiXCR on the multiplex PCR reads and lists one entry per CDR3 protein. There are hundreds of thousands of distinct CDR3 sequences in the sample; approximately 29% occur only once, and about 40% lies in the top ten. Regarding time point: persistent/refractory GD, antithyroid drugs over 5 years with positive TRAb. The TCR library was prepared using RNA isolated from PBMCs. The sample here was peripheral blood mononuclear cells (PBMCs), taken when the disease was refractory, from a patient treated with antithyroid drugs. These TCRs come from a female donor with Graves disease.

This chain's CDR3 is CASSPGPRTDTQYF. DNA of the CDR3: TGTGCCAGCAGTCCGGGACCCAGGACAGATACGCAGTATTTT. This chain links TRBV6-1 with TRBJ2-3; D may match TRBD1 or TRBD2 (5 bases each). V was cut by 5 bases and J by 3 bases, with 12 bases left in between. This CDR3 region has 14 residues. Germline assignment: CDR1 MNHNS and CDR2 SASEGT.

The chain couples TRBV7-9 to TRBJ2-5, with D possibly being TRBD1 (6 bases). Trimming pared 7 bases from V and 1 base from J, leaving 10 bases between. In germline, CDR1 is SEHNR, CDR2 FQNEAQ (reference sequence). This CDR3 spans 13 amino acids. CDR3 residues: CASNNRVQETQYF. CDR3 DNA sequence: TGTGCCAGCAATAACAGGGTCCAAGAGACCCAGTACTTC.

In its sample, this clonotype was seen a few times. This chain connects TRBV20-1 to TRBJ1-1; 8 nucleotides align to TRBD1. V was clipped by 1 base and J by 2 bases; unmatched bases: 3. The CDR3 sequence is 14 residues long. CDR1 and CDR2 from the germline V gene are DFQATT and SNEGSKA (reference sequence). CDR3 in DNA: TGCAGTGCTAGAGTTTCAGGGGGCAACACTGAAGCTTTCTTT. Protein sequence: CSARVSGGNTEAFF.

The chain links TRBV12-3 or TRBV12-4 to TRBJ2-7, with a possible D match to TRBD2 (5 bases). There are 14 residues in the CDR3. Trimming removed 3 bases from V and 1 base from J, with 10 bases in between. The DNA for the CDR3 is TGTGCCAGCAGTTTGGTTCGGGAATCCTACGAGCAGTACTTC. Translated: CASSLVRESYEQYF.

Concerning this clonotype itself: The junction does not match germline at one end; this may be a read error. The chain carries TRBV6-4 and TRBJ2-7; D remains unclear. Germline CDR1 MRHNA, CDR2 SNTAGT. The CDR3 is made up of 8 amino acids. For the CDR3, the DNA is TGTGCCAGCCGCTTTTGGGACTTC. Translated: CASRFWDF.

The chain has TRBV11-2 and TRBJ2-7; D may correspond to TRBD1 or TRBD2 (6 bases each). Trimming took off 2 bases at V and 4 bases at J, with 18 bases between the two ends. CDR1 SGHAT and CDR2 FQNNGV come from the germline V gene. The CDR3 loop spans 16 amino acids. In DNA, the CDR3 is TGTGCCAGCAGCTTAAATCTCGGGGGCTCCCGGTACGAGCAGTACTTC. As protein: CASSLNLGGSRYEQYF.